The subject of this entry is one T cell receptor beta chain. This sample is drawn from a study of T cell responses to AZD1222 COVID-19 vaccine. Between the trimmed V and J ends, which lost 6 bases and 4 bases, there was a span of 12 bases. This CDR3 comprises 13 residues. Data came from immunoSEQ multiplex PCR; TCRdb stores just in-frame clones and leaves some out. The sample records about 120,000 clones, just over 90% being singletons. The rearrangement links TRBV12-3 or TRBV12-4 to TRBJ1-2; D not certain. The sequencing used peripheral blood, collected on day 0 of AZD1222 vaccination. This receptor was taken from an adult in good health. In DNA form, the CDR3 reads TGTGCCAGCAGCCCAGACATCGGCTATGGCTACACCTTC. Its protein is CASSPDIGYGYTF.